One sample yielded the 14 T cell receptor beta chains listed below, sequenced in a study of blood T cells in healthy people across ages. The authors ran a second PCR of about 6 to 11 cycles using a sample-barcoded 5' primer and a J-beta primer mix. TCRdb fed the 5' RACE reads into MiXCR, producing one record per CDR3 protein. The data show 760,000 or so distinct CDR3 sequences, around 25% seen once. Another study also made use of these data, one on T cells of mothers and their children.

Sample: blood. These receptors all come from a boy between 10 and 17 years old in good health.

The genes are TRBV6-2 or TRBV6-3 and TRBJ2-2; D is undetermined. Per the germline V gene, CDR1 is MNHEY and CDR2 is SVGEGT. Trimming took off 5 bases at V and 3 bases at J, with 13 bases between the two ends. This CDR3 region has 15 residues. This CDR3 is CASSRTGADTGELFF. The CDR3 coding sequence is TGTGCCAGCAGTCGGACCGGAGCAGACACCGGGGAGCTGTTTTTT.

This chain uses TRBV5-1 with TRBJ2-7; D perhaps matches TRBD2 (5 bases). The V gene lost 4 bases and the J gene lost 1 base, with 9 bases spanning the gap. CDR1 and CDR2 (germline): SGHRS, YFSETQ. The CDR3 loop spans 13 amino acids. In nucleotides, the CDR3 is TGCGCCAGCAGCCGGGAACCTTCCTACGAGCAGTACTTC. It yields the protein CASSREPSYEQYF. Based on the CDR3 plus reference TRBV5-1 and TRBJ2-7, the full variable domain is KAGVTQTPRYLIKTRGQQVTLSCSPISGHRSVSWYQQTPGQGLQFLFEYFSETQRNKGNFPGRFSGRQFSNSRSEMNVSTLELGDSALYLCASSREPSYEQYFGPGTRLTVT.

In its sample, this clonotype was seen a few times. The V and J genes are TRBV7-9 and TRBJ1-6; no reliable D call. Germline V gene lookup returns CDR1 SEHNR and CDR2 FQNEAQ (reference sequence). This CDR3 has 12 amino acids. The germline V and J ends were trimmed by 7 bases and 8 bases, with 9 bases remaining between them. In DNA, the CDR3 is TGTGCCAGCACCATGGCCCATTCACCCCTCCACTTT. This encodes CASTMAHSPLHF.

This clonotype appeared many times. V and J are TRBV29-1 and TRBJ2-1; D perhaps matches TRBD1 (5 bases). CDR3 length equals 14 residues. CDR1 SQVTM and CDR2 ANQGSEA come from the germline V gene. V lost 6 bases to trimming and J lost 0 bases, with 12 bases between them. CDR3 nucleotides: TGCAGCGTGGAAAGGGGAAACTCCTACAATGAGCAGTTCTTC. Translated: CSVERGNSYNEQFF.

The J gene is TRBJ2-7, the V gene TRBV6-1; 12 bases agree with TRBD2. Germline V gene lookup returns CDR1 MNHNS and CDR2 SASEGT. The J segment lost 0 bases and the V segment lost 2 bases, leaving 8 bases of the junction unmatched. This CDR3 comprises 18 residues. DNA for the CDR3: TGTGCCAGCAGTGAAAATCCCGTGGGACTAGCGGGCTCCTACGAGCAGTACTTC. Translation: CASSENPVGLAGSYEQYF.

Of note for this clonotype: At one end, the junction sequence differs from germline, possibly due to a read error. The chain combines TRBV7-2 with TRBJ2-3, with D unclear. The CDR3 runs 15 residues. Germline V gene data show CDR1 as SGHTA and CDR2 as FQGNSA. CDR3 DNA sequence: TGTGCCAGCAGCTTACTGATAGGCGTTGCAGACACGCAGTATTTT. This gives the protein CASSLLIGVADTQYF.

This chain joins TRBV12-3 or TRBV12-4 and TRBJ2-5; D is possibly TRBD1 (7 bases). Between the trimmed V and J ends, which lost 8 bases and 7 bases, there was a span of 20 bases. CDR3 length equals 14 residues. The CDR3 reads CASAQESRGVTQYF. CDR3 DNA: TGTGCCAGCGCCCAAGAGAGCAGGGGGGTGACCCAGTACTTC.

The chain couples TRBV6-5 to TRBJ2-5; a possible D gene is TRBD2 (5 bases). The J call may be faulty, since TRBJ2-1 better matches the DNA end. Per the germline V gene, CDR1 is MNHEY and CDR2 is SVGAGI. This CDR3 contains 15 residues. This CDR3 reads CASSRPEIRGHEQFF. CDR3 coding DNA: TGTGCCAGCAGCCGTCCCGAGATCCGCGGGCATGAGCAGTTCTTC.

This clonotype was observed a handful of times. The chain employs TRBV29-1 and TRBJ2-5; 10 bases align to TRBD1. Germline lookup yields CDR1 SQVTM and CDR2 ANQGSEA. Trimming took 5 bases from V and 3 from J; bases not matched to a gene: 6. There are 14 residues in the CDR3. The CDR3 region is CSVHPGQGKETQYF. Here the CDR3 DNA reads TGCAGCGTTCACCCGGGACAGGGGAAAGAGACCCAGTACTTC. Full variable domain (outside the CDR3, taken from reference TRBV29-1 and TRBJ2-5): SAVISQKPSRDICQRGTSLTIQCQVDSQVTMMFWYRQQPGQSLTLIATANQGSEATYESGFVIDKFPISRPNLTFSTLTVSNMSPEDSSIYLCSVHPGQGKETQYFGPGTRLLVL.

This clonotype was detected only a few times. The CDR3 sequence: CASSLAGGGEAFF. DNA for the CDR3: TGTGCCAGCAGCTTAGCAGGGGGTGGTGAAGCTTTCTTT. V usage is TRBV7-9 and J usage is TRBJ1-1, with D tentatively TRBD1 (6 bases). Germline V CDR1 and CDR2: SEHNR, FQNEAQ (reference sequence). Trimming removed 0 bases from V and 7 bases from J, with 9 bases in between. The CDR3 loop spans 13 amino acids.

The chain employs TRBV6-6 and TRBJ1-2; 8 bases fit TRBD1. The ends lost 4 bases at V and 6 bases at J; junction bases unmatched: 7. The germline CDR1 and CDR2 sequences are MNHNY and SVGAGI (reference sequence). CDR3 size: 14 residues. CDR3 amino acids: CASSWDQGANGYTF. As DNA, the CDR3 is TGTGCCAGCAGTTGGGACCAGGGGGCGAATGGCTACACCTTC.

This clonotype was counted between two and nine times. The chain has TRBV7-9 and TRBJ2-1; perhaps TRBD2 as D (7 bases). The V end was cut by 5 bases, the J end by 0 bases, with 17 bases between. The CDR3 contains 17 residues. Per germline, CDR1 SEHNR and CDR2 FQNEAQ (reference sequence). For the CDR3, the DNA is TGTGCCAGCAGCGGGAGGGGGGGCCCAAGCTCCTACAATGAGCAGTTCTTC. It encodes CASSGRGGPSSYNEQFF.

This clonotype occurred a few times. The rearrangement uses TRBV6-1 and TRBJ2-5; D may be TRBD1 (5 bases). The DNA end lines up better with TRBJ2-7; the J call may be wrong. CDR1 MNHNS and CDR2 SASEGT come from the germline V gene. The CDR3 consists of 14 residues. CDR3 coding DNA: TGTGCCAGCAGTGAAGCGCAGGGATTCAACGAGCAGTACTTC. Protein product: CASSEAQGFNEQYF.

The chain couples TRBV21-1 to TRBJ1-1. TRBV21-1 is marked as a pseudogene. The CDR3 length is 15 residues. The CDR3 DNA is TGTGCCAGCAGCAAATGGAAACCTTCGAACACTGAAGCTTTCTTT. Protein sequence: CASSKWKPSNTEAFF.